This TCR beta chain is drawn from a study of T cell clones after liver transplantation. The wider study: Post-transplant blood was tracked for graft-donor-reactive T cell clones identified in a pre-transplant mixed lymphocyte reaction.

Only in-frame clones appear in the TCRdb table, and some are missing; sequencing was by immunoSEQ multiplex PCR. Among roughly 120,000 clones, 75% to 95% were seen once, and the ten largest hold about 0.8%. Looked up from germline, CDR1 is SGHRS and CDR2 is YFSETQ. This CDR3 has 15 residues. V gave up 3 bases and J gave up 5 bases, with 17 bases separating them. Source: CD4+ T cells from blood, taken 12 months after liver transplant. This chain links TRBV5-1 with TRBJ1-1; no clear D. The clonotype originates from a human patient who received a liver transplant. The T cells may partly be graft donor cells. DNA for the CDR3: TGCGCCAGCAGCTCGGAACCGGCGCTGGGAACTGAAGCTTTCTTT. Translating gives CASSSEPALGTEAFF.